The 16 T cell receptor beta chains below were found in one sample sequenced in a study of cytomegalovirus exposure and HLA in healthy donors. 13 Jbeta primers and 60 Vbeta primers were used for the PCR. The table came from immunoSEQ multiplex PCR; TCRdb's copy has only in-frame clones and leaves some out. The sample carries fewer than 90,000 clones, about 71% recorded once. The sample was PBMCs. The receptors come from a woman between 45 and 60 years old in good health and CMV-seropositive.

This chain connects TRBV5-1 to TRBJ1-4; TRBD1 matches 8 bases. The CDR3 totals 16 residues. J was trimmed by 2 bases and V by 4 bases; bases with no gene match: 7. Germline V gives CDR1 SGHRS, CDR2 YFSETQ. The CDR3 region is CASSQGADMTNEKLFF. For the CDR3, the DNA is TGCGCCAGCAGCCAGGGGGCCGATATGACTAATGAAAAACTGTTTTTT.

A single count supports this clone. The genes are TRBV18 and TRBJ1-1; TRBD1 might be the D (5 bases). Germline assignment: CDR1 KGHSH and CDR2 LQKENI. V was pared by 3 bases and J by 6 bases, with 8 bases between. CDR3 size: 12 residues. CDR3 DNA sequence: TGTGCCAGCTCACCCCTCAGGGCTGAAGCTTTCTTT. Residues: CASSPLRAEAFF.

The V gene is TRBV19, the J gene TRBJ2-1; D is unresolved. Between the trimmed V and J ends, which lost 5 bases and 4 bases, there was a span of 12 bases. The CDR3 is 14 amino acids. Per the germline V gene, CDR1 is LNHDA and CDR2 is SQIVND (reference sequence). Here the CDR3 reads CASSVSSRYNEQFF. In DNA form, the CDR3 reads TGTGCCAGTAGTGTCTCGAGCAGGTACAATGAGCAGTTCTTC.

The chain combines TRBV7-8 with TRBJ1-6; the D gene is possibly TRBD1 (6 bases). With 4 bases removed from V and 10 bases from J, the gap between germline ends came to 17 bases. The CDR3 has 15 residues. Germline V gene sequence: CDR1 SGHVS, CDR2 FQNEAQ. The CDR3 DNA reads TGTGCCAGCAGCTACAGGGCGAGGGGCGCCTCACCCCTCCACTTT. This sequence encodes CASSYRARGASPLHF. Combining the CDR3 with reference TRBV7-8 and TRBJ1-6 gives the whole variable domain GAGVSQSPRYKVAKRGQDVALRCDPISGHVSLFWYQQALGQGPEFLTYFQNEAQLDKSGLPSDRFFAERPEGSVSTLKIQRTQQEDSAVYLCASSYRARGASPLHFGNGTRLTVT.

This clone was seen more than once but under ten times. The chain employs TRBV7-9 and TRBJ2-1; 10 nucleotides line up with TRBD2. This CDR3 region has 15 residues. With 3 bases clipped from V and 8 bases from J, the junction kept 7 bases outside the gene matches. The germline V gene encodes CDR1 SEHNR and CDR2 FQNEAQ (reference sequence). The CDR3 DNA reads as TGTGCCAGCAGCTTTGTTAGCGGGGGGTCGGATGAGCAGTTCTTC. Translation gives CASSFVSGGSDEQFF.

This clone was seen only once. Sequence at one end of the junction differs from germline and may be a read error. The V and J genes are TRBV19 and TRBJ1-2; D is uncertain. The CDR3 is made up of 14 amino acids. The germline CDR1 and CDR2 sequences are LNHDA and SQIVND (reference sequence). The CDR3 reads CASSIDRGNYGYIF. CDR3 DNA sequence: TGTGCCAGTAGTATAGACCGGGGTAACTATGGCTACATCTTC.

The rearrangement uses TRBV7-6 and TRBJ2-7, with D maybe TRBD1 (7 bases). Germline CDR1 and CDR2: SGHVS and FNYEAQ. V gave up 3 bases and J gave up 2 bases, with 11 bases separating them. The CDR3 runs to 14 residues. CDR3 amino acids: CASSLAGQTYEQYF. CDR3 in DNA: TGTGCCAGCAGCTTGGCGGGACAGACCTACGAGCAGTACTTC.

The gene calls are TRBV6-5 and TRBJ2-7, with 12 bases lining up with TRBD1. The V and J ends lost 5 bases and 0 bases, in that order; junction bases with no gene match: 2. The germline gives CDR1 MNHEY, CDR2 SVGAGI. CDR3 length: 15 residues. In DNA, the CDR3 is TGTGCCAGCAGTCGGGGACAGGGGGCCTCCTACGAGCAGTACTTC. It yields the protein CASSRGQGASYEQYF.

The chain recombines TRBV7-6 with TRBJ2-7; D call uncertain. Per the germline V gene, CDR1 is SGHVS and CDR2 is FNYEAQ. This CDR3 comprises 13 residues. V lost 1 base and J lost 3, with 7 bases in between. CDR3 nucleotide sequence: TGTGCCAGCAGCTTAGGGGCCGACTACGAGCAGTACTTC. This codes for CASSLGADYEQYF.

The chain joins TRBV6-5 to TRBJ2-5; 9 nucleotides agree with TRBD2. The CDR3 is made up of 16 amino acids. The V gene end was trimmed by 0 bases and the J gene end by 3 bases; junction bases not matched to a gene: 5. Germline V gene lookup returns CDR1 MNHEY and CDR2 SVGAGI. The CDR3 region is CASSYSSLAGEETQYF. As DNA, the CDR3 is TGTGCCAGCAGTTACTCCTCATTAGCGGGGGAAGAGACCCAGTACTTC.

This clone was counted a few times. At one boundary the junction diverges from the germline segment, which might be a read error. The gene calls are TRBV6-1 and TRBJ1-3; TRBD1 is a possible D gene (5 bases). The length of the CDR3 is 16 residues. Per the germline V gene, CDR1 is MNHNS and CDR2 is SASEGT. Here the CDR3 DNA reads TGTGCCAGCAATGAACTTTTGGGGGGGGCTGGAAACACCATATATTTT. It codes for CASNELLGGAGNTIYF.

This chain joins TRBV11-3 and TRBJ2-7; D is perhaps TRBD2 (6 bases). V was shortened by 5 bases and J by 1 base, with 12 bases between the two germline ends. The CDR3 loop spans 14 amino acids. Germline CDR1 SGHNT, CDR2 YENEEA. Written as DNA, the CDR3 is TGTGCCAGCAGCCCCAGGAGGGATTCCTACGAGCAGTACTTC. Its protein product is CASSPRRDSYEQYF.

The chain has TRBV2 and TRBJ1-1, with TRBD1 matching 7 bases. V trimming: 4 bases; J trimming: 3 bases; junction bases outside the gene matches: 8. Per the germline V gene, CDR1 is SNHLY and CDR2 is FYNNEI. The CDR3 is 15 residues long. The CDR3 sequence: CASSVEGAGDTEAFF. As DNA, the CDR3 is TGTGCCAGCAGTGTAGAGGGGGCAGGGGACACTGAAGCTTTCTTT. Looking up the rest from reference TRBV2 and TRBJ1-1 gives the full variable domain: EPEVTQTPSHQVTQMGQEVILRCVPISNHLYFYWYRQILGQKVEFLVSFYNNEISEKSEIFDDQFSVERPDGSNFTLKIRSTKLEDSAMYFCASSVEGAGDTEAFFGQGTRLTVV.

This rearrangement joins TRBV7-6 to TRBJ2-1; perhaps TRBD1 as D (5 bases). The ends were cut back, 5 bases at V and 2 bases at J, with 16 bases in the middle. Germline lookup yields CDR1 SGHVS and CDR2 FNYEAQ. This CDR3 contains 16 residues. CDR3 DNA sequence: TGTGCCAGCAGCGGGGCAGGGCCCTCCACCTACAATGAGCAGTTCTTC. Translated, it gives CASSGAGPSTYNEQFF.

The chain is built from TRBV28 and TRBJ2-7, with 7 bases fitting TRBD2. Germline lookup yields CDR1 MDHEN and CDR2 SYDVKM. The V segment lost 7 bases and the J segment 3 bases; nucleotides outside the gene matches: 9. CDR3 length: 14 amino acids. CDR3 nucleotide sequence: TGTGCCAGCATCTACGGGGGGAGTTACTACGAGCAGTACTTC. Its translation is CASIYGGSYYEQYF.

This chain links TRBV4-3 with TRBJ1-3; D not resolved. Trimming removed 0 bases from V and 4 bases from J, with 16 bases in between. CDR1 and CDR2 (germline): LGHNA, YSLEER. The CDR3 runs 17 residues. Here the CDR3 reads CASSQDGNGVAGNTIYF. In nucleotides, the CDR3 is TGCGCCAGCAGCCAAGACGGAAACGGGGTTGCAGGAAACACCATATATTTT.